A single sample is the source of the 3 T cell receptor beta chains below, sequenced in a study of T cells after somatic rescue of genetic block (dated by TCRdb to the early 2020s). The library was generated by the immunoSEQ multiplex PCR assay. The table comes from immuneACCESS by way of TCRdb, which keeps in-frame sequences with V and J called. Part of the clones is missing from these tables; in studies checked, under half for an unresolved V gene and the rest for unknown reasons. Present in this sample are more than 13,000 clones, around 70% of which were seen just once. The leading ten clones occupy about 25% of the sample. The sequenced material came from peripheral blood mononuclear cells (PBMCs). The receptors derive from a man aged 18 to 35.

This chain connects TRBV5-1 to TRBJ2-1; a possible D gene is TRBD1 (6 bases). In germline, CDR1 is SGHRS, CDR2 YFSETQ. Between the trimmed V and J ends, which lost 3 bases and 12 bases, there was a span of 13 bases. The CDR3 is made up of 12 amino acids. The CDR3 reads CASSSGQTMQFF. The CDR3 coding sequence is TGCGCCAGCAGCTCCGGACAGACCATGCAGTTCTTC.

The chain uses TRBV7-9 and TRBJ2-7; tentatively, D is TRBD2 (6 bases). From germline, CDR1 is SEHNR and CDR2 FQNEAQ (reference sequence). Trimming stripped 2 bases from V and 3 bases from J, with 8 bases between. The CDR3 consists of 13 residues. The CDR3 bases are TGTGCCAGCAGCTTACCGGGGGTCTACGAGCAGTACTTC. Encoded protein: CASSLPGVYEQYF.

CDR3 sequence (DNA): TGTGCCAGCAAAATGGGATCAGGGATTGGTCAGCCCCAGCATTTT. Its translation: CASKMGSGIGQPQHF. This sequence joins TRBV2 and TRBJ1-5, with D tentatively TRBD1 (5 bases). This CDR3 is 15 amino acids long. Germline V lookup: CDR1 SNHLY, CDR2 FYNNEI. Trimming took 7 bases from V and 6 from J, leaving 19 bases between them.